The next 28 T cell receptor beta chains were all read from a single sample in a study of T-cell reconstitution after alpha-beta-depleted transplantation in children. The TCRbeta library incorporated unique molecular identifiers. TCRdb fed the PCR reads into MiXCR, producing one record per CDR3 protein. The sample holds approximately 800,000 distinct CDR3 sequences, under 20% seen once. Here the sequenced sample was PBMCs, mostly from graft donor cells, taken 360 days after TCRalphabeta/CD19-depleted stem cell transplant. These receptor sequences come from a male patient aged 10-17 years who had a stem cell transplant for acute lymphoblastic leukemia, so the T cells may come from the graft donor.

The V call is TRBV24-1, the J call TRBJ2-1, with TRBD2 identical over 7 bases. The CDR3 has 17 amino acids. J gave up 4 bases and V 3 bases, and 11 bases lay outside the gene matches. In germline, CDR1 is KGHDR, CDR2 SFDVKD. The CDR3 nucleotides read TGTGCCACCAGTGATCCGGGACTACCATCGACTTACAATGAGCAGTTCTTC. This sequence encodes CATSDPGLPSTYNEQFF.

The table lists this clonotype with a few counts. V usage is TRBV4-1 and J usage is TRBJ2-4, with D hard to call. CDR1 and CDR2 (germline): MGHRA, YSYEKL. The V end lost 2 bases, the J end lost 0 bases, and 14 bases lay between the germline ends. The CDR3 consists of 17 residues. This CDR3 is CASSQIEGNLAKNIQYF. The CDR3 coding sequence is TGCGCCAGCAGCCAAATAGAAGGAAACCTAGCCAAAAACATTCAGTACTTC.

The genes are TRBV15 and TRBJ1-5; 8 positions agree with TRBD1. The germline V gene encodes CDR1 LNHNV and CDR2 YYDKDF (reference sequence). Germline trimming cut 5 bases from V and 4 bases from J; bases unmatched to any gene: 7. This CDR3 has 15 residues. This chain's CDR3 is CATSEDRVANQPQHF. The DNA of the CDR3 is TGTGCCACCAGCGAGGACAGGGTAGCGAATCAGCCCCAGCATTTT.

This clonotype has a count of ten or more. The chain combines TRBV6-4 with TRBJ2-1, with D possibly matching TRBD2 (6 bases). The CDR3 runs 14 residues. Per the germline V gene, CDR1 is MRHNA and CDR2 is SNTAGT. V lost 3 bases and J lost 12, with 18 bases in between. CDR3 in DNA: TGTGCCAGCAGTGATGACCGACTAGGCAGGCGGCAGTTCTTC. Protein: CASSDDRLGRRQFF.

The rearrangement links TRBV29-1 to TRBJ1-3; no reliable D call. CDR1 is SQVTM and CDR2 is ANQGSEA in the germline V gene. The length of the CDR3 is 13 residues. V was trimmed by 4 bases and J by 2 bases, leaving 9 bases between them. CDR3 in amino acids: CSVGAGAGNTIYF. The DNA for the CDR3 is TGCAGCGTTGGAGCCGGCGCTGGAAACACCATATATTTT.

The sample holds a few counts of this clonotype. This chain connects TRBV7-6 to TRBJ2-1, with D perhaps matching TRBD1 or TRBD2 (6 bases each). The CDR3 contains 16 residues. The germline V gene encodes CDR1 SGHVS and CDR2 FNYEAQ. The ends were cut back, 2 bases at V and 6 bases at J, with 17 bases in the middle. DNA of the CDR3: TGTGCCAGCAGCTTATGGGGGGAGGCAGGGGCCAATGAGCAGTTCTTC. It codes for CASSLWGEAGANEQFF.

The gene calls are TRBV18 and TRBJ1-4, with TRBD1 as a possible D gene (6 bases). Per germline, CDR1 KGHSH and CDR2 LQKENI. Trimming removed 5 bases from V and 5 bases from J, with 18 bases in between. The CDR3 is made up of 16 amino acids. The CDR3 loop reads CASSSQQGQGNEKLFF. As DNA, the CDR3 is TGTGCCAGCTCATCCCAGCAGGGACAAGGAAATGAAAAACTGTTTTTT.

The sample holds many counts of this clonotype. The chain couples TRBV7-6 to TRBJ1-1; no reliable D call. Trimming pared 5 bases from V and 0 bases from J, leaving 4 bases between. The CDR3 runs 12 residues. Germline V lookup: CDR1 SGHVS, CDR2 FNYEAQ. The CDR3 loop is CASSRLNTEAFF. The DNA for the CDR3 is TGTGCCAGCAGCCGTTTGAACACTGAAGCTTTCTTT.

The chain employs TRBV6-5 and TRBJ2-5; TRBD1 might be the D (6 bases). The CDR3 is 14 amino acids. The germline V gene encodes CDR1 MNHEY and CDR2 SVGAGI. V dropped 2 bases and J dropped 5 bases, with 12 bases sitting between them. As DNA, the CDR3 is TGTGCCAGCAGTTACCACACAGGGATGGAGACCCAGTACTTC. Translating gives CASSYHTGMETQYF.

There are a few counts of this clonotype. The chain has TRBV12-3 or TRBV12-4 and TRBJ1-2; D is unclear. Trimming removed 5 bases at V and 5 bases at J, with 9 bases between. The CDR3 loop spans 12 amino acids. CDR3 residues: CASSRRDYGYTF. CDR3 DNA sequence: TGTGCCAGCAGTCGTCGGGATTATGGCTACACCTTC.

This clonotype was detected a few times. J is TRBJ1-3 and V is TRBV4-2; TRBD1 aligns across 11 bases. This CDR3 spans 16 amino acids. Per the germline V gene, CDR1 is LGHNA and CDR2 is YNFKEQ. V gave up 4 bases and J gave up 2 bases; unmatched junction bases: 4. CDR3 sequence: CASSPRDRGAGNTIYF. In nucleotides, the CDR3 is TGTGCCAGCAGCCCTCGGGACAGGGGGGCTGGAAACACCATATATTTT.

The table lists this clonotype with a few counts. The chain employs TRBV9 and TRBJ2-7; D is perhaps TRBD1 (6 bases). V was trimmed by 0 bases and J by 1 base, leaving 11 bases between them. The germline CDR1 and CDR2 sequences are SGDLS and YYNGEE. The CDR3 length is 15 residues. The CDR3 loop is CASSVGGTNSYEQYF. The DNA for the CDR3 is TGTGCCAGCAGCGTAGGAGGGACAAATTCCTACGAGCAGTACTTC.

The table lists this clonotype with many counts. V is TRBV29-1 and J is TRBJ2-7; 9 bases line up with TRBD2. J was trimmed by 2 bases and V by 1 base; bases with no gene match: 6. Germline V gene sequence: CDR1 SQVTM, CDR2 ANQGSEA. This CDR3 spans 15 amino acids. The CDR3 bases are TGCAGCGTTGAAGGCGGGAGGGCCTCAACCTACGAGCAGTACTTC. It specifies CSVEGGRASTYEQYF.

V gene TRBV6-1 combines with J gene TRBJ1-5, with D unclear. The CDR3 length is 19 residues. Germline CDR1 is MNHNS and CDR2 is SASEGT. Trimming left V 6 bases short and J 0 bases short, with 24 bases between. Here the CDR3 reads CASRATREGNFLSNQPQHF. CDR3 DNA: TGTGCCAGCAGAGCGACGCGCGAGGGAAATTTTCTTAGCAATCAGCCCCAGCATTTT.

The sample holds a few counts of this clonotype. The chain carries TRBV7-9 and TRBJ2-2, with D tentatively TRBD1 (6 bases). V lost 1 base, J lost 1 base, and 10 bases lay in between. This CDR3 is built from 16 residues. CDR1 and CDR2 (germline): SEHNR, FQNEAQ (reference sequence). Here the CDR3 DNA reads TGTGCCAGCAGCTTAGTTGCCAGGGGGAACACCGGGGAGCTGTTTTTT. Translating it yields CASSLVARGNTGELFF.

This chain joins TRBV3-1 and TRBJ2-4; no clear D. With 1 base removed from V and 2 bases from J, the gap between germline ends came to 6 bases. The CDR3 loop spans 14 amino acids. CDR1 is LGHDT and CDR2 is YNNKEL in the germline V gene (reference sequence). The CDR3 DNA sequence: TGTGCCAGCAGCCAAGTTGGTTCCAAAAACATTCAGTACTTC. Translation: CASSQVGSKNIQYF.

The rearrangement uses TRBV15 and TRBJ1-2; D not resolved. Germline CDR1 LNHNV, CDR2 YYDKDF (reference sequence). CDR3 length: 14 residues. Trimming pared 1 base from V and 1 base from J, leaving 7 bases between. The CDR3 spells CATSRVAINYGYTF. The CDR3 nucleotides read TGTGCCACCAGCAGAGTGGCGATTAACTATGGCTACACCTTC.

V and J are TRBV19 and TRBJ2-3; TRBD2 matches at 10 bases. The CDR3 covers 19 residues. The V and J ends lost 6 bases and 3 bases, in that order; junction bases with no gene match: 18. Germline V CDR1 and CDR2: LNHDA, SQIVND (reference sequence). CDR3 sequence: CASSPYGELAGRRTDTQYF. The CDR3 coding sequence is TGTGCCAGTAGCCCATATGGGGAACTAGCGGGACGAAGGACAGATACGCAGTATTTT.

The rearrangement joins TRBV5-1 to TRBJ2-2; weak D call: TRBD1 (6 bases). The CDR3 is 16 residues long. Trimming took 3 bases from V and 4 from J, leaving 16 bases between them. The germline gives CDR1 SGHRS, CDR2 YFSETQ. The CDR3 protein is CASSYRDTASTGELFF. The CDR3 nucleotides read TGCGCCAGCAGCTACCGGGACACCGCTAGCACCGGGGAGCTGTTTTTT.

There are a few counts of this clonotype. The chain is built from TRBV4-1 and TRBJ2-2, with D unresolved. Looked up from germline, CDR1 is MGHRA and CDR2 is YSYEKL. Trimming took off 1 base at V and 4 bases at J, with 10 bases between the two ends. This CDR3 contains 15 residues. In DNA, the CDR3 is TGCGCCAGCAGCCAAGTCGATACGGGCACCGGGGAGCTGTTTTTT. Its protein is CASSQVDTGTGELFF.

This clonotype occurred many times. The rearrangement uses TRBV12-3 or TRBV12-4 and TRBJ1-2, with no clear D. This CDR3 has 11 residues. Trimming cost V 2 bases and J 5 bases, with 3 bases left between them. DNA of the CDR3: TGTGCCAGCAGTTTAAGTTATGGCTACACCTTC. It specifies CASSLSYGYTF.

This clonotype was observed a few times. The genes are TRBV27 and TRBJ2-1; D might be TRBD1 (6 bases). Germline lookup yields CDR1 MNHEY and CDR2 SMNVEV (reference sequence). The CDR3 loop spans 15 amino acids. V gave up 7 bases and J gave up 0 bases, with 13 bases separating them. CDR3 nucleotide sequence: TGTGCCAGCAAATGGACAGCTCTCTCCTACAATGAGCAGTTCTTC. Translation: CASKWTALSYNEQFF.

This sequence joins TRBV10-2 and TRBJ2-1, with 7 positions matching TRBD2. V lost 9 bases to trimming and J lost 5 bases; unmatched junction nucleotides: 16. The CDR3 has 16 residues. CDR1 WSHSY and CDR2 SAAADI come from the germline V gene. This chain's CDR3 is CASTIDFGLVNNEQFF. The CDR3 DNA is TGCGCCAGTACCATCGATTTTGGACTAGTCAACAATGAGCAGTTCTTC.

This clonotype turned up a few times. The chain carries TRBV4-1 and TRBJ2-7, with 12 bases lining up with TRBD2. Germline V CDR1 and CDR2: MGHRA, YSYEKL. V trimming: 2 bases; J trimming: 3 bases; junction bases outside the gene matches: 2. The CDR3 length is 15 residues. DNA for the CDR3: TGCGCCAGCAGCCAAATGACTAGCGGGAGCTACGAGCAGTACTTC. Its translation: CASSQMTSGSYEQYF.

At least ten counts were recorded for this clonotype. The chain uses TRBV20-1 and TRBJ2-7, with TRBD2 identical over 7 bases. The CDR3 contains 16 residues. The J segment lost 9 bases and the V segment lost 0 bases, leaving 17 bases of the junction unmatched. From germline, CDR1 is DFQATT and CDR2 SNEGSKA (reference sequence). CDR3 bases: TGCAGTGCTAGAGATCGTCTGCGGGAGTCCATCATTCGGCAGTACTTC. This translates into CSARDRLRESIIRQYF.

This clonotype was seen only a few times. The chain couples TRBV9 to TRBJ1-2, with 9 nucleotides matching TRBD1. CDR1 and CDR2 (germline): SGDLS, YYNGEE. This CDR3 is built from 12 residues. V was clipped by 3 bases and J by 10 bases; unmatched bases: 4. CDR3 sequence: CASSADRGLYTF. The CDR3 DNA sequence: TGTGCCAGCAGCGCGGACAGGGGCCTCTACACCTTC.

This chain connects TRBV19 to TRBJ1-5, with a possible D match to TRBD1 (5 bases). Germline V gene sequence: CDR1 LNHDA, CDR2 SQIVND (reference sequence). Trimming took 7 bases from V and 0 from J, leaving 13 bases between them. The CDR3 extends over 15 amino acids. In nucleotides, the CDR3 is TGTGCCAGTAAAAGACAGTTCAATAGCAATCAGCCCCAGCATTTT. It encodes CASKRQFNSNQPQHF. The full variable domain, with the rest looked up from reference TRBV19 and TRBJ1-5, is DGGITQSPKYLFRKEGQNVTLSCEQNLNHDAMYWYRQDPGQGLRLIYYSQIVNDFQKGDIAEGYSVSREKKESFPLTVTSAQKNPTAFYLCASKRQFNSNQPQHFGDGTRLSIL.

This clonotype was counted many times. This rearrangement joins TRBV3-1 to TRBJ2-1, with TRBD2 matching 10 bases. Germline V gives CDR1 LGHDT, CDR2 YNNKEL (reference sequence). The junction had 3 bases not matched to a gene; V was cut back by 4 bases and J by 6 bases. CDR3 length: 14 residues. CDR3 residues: CASSPLAGVNEQFF. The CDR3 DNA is TGTGCCAGCAGCCCGCTAGCGGGGGTCAATGAGCAGTTCTTC.